This T cell receptor beta chain was captured by sequencing in a study of T cell responses to AZD1222 COVID-19 vaccine. Study findings and constraints: Researchers report vaccine-associated CD4 TCRs spanning spike, with dominance at 160-218 and 743-854. Unmutated variant regions reportedly attract nearly half of all spike-specific TCRs. Spike-specific TCR breadth and depth rose after two AZD1222 doses.

For this clone: Its antigen remains unknown.

Some clones are missing from TCRdb's copy, which holds only in-frame ones; the method was immunoSEQ multiplex PCR. The sample yields about 80,000 clones, more than 85% seen once. Germline lookup yields CDR1 LNHDA and CDR2 SQIVND (reference sequence). V gave up 6 bases and J gave up 2 bases, with 17 bases separating them. CDR3 length equals 15 residues. This sequence joins TRBV19 and TRBJ2-7; tentative D call: TRBD2 (5 bases). The sequence came from an adult who received the AZD1222 COVID-19 vaccine. The sample here was peripheral blood, taken 28 days after the second AZD1222 dose. DNA of the CDR3: TGTGCCAGTAGAGCTGCCAGCGGAGCGCCCTACGAGCAGTACTTC. This translates into CASRAASGAPYEQYF.